These 16 T cell receptor beta chains share one sample of origin, sequenced in a study of OX40 agonist ivuxolimab in advanced cancers. The method was immunoSEQ multiplex PCR; TCRdb's version includes in-frame clones alone and lacks a portion of them. This table holds approximately 94,000 clones, 89% found once. Sequenced here: CD4+ or CD8+ T cells sorted from blood, sampled in a trial of the OX40 agonist ivuxolimab. These receptors were taken from an adult with an advanced solid tumor such as melanoma, head and neck, liver or kidney cancer.

This chain joins TRBV19 and TRBJ1-2; D is perhaps TRBD1 (5 bases). Germline V CDR1 and CDR2: LNHDA, SQIVND (reference sequence). CDR3 size: 16 residues. V lost 2 bases to trimming and J lost 5 bases, with 18 bases between them. CDR3 coding DNA: TGTGCCAGTAGTATATTTGGGTTCGGGGCAGTTTATGGCTACACCTTC. It codes for CASSIFGFGAVYGYTF.

Comment on this clone: Other DNA sequences in the sample encode the same CDR3. V and J are TRBV11-2 and TRBJ1-1; tentatively, D is TRBD1 (6 bases). CDR1 SGHAT and CDR2 FQNNGV come from the germline V gene. The CDR3 is made up of 14 amino acids. V was cut by 3 bases and J by 1 base, with 9 bases left in between. The CDR3 spells CASSLGGRNTEAFF. CDR3 DNA sequence: TGTGCCAGCAGCTTGGGGGGGCGGAACACTGAAGCTTTCTTT.

The V gene is TRBV5-1, the J gene TRBJ2-1; D is unresolved. Trimming removed 6 bases at V and 0 bases at J, with 13 bases between. Germline lookup yields CDR1 SGHRS and CDR2 YFSETQ. The CDR3 runs to 15 residues. The CDR3 spells CASNPESISYNEQFF. The CDR3 DNA is TGCGCCAGCAACCCTGAGTCGATCTCCTACAATGAGCAGTTCTTC.

This chain uses TRBV6-5 with TRBJ1-5; 7 bases agree with TRBD1. The CDR3 has 13 amino acids. The germline V gene encodes CDR1 MNHEY and CDR2 SVGAGI. V dropped 5 bases and J dropped 4; count of bases not matched to a gene: 2. The CDR3 nucleotides are TGTGCCAGCAGTCGACAGGGAAATCAGCCCCAGCATTTT. Its translation: CASSRQGNQPQHF.

The J gene is TRBJ1-5, the V gene TRBV7-2, with D possibly matching TRBD1 (5 bases). CDR1 is SGHTA and CDR2 is FQGNSA in the germline V gene. V dropped 1 base and J dropped 1 base, with 8 bases sitting between them. This CDR3 is built from 15 residues. CDR3 residues: CASSLVSGSNQPQHF. CDR3 sequence (DNA): TGTGCCAGCAGCTTAGTATCAGGGAGCAATCAGCCCCAGCATTTT.

The chain combines TRBV28 with TRBJ1-2, with no clear D. Germline V gene data show CDR1 as MDHEN and CDR2 as SYDVKM. This CDR3 contains 12 residues. V lost 5 bases and J lost 5, with 9 bases in between. The chain's CDR3 is CASSDRRYGYTF. Written as DNA, the CDR3 is TGTGCCAGCAGTGATAGACGTTATGGCTACACCTTC.

The chain couples TRBV20-1 to TRBJ1-1; D is undetermined. Germline values: CDR1 DFQATT, CDR2 SNEGSKA (reference sequence). V was pared by 3 bases and J by 11 bases, with 13 bases between. The CDR3 has 11 amino acids. The CDR3 protein is CSASSASWAFF. DNA of the CDR3: TGCAGTGCTAGTTCGGCCTCATGGGCTTTCTTT.

The V call is TRBV5-4, the J call TRBJ2-3; D is possibly TRBD1 or TRBD2 (5 bases each). The V end lost 3 bases, the J end lost 4 bases, and 15 bases lay between the germline ends. Per the germline V gene, CDR1 is SGHNT and CDR2 is YYREEE (reference sequence). This CDR3 spans 15 amino acids. The CDR3 region has the DNA TGTGCCAGCAGCTCAAAGGGGAGTGTGGCAGATACGCAGTATTTT. Translated: CASSSKGSVADTQYF.

This clone came up once. J is TRBJ1-4 and V is TRBV27; D uncertain. Trimming left V 3 bases short and J 8 bases short, with 16 bases between. CDR1 MNHEY and CDR2 SMNVEV come from the germline V gene (reference sequence). This CDR3 contains 15 residues. CDR3 DNA: TGTGCCAGCAGTTTCCGAGTACAAGTGGGGGAAAAACTGTTTTTT. This codes for CASSFRVQVGEKLFF.

This clone was detected once. For the CDR3, the DNA is TGTGCCACCAGCAGAGAACTATCGGAGAACAGGGGCACCTTC. It specifies CATSRELSENRGTF. The chain recombines TRBV15 with TRBJ1-2; 7 nucleotides match TRBD1. The CDR3 covers 14 residues. V lost 0 bases to trimming and J lost 13 bases; unmatched junction nucleotides: 11. CDR1 and CDR2 (germline): LNHNV, YYDKDF (reference sequence). The full variable domain, in which reference TRBV15 and TRBJ1-2 provide the parts outside the CDR3, is DAMVIQNPRYQVTQFGKPVTLSCSQTLNHNVMYWYQQKSSQAPKLLFHYYDKDFNNEADTPDNFQSRRPNTSFCFLDIRSPGLGDTAMYLCATSRELSENRGTFGSGTRLTVV.

The chain joins TRBV6-5 to TRBJ2-1, with a possible D match to TRBD2 (6 bases). Trimming removed 2 bases at V and 6 bases at J, with 11 bases between. The CDR3 sequence is 14 residues long. CDR1 and CDR2 (germline): MNHEY, SVGAGI. The CDR3 is CASSYRGLFNEQFF. CDR3 DNA: TGTGCCAGCAGTTACAGAGGACTATTCAATGAGCAGTTCTTC.

The chain couples TRBV27 to TRBJ1-2; D might be TRBD1 (5 bases). Germline loops: CDR1 MNHEY, CDR2 SMNVEV (reference sequence). The CDR3 length is 15 residues. Trimming left V 3 bases short and J 1 base short, with 12 bases between. The DNA for the CDR3 is TGTGCCAGCAGTTTTGCCAGGGCCATTAACTATGGCTACACCTTC. Its protein product is CASSFARAINYGYTF.

The J gene is TRBJ2-7, the V gene TRBV11-3; D remains unclear. The CDR3 is made up of 13 amino acids. Looked up from germline, CDR1 is SGHNT and CDR2 is YENEEA. The V and J ends lost 5 bases and 2 bases respectively, with 10 bases between them. The CDR3 region has the DNA TGTGCCAGCAGCCTCGGGCCACCCTACGAGCAGTACTTC. This translates into CASSLGPPYEQYF. Full variable domain (remainder filled in from reference TRBV11-3 and TRBJ2-7): EAGVVQSPRYKIIEKKQPVAFWCNPISGHNTLYWYLQNLGQGPELLIRYENEEAVDDSQLPKDRFSAERLKGVDSTLKIQPAELGDSAVYLCASSLGPPYEQYFGPGTRLTVT.

This chain connects TRBV5-1 to TRBJ2-5, with 9 bases that match TRBD1. The CDR3 runs to 14 residues. J lost 5 bases, V lost 2 bases, and 4 bases had no gene match. The V gene's germline CDR1 is SGHRS and CDR2 YFSETQ. CDR3 protein: CASSFLGQGETQYF. The CDR3 coding sequence is TGCGCCAGCAGCTTTTTGGGACAGGGCGAGACCCAGTACTTC.

The CDR3 nucleotides are TGCGCCAGCAGCTTGGTCCTGGGAAGCTCTGGAAACACCATATATTTT. Amino acids: CASSLVLGSSGNTIYF. The chain is built from TRBV5-1 and TRBJ1-3; unclear D gene. The CDR3 loop spans 16 amino acids. V shed 0 bases and J shed 0 bases, with 10 bases lying between them. Germline-derived CDR1 and CDR2 are SGHRS and YFSETQ.

The chain recombines TRBV5-1 with TRBJ1-1, with 8 bases that match TRBD1. Germline CDR1 reads SGHRS; CDR2 reads YFSETQ. The CDR3 is 15 residues long. The V segment lost 6 bases and the J segment 6 bases; nucleotides outside the gene matches: 13. The CDR3 loop is CASTGGVRGQSEAFF. The CDR3 DNA reads as TGCGCCAGCACGGGAGGGGTCAGGGGGCAATCTGAAGCTTTCTTT.